The 30 T cell receptor beta chains below all came from one sample that was sequenced in a study of PD-1 blockade in classical Hodgkin lymphoma. Only in-frame clones appear in the TCRdb table, and some are missing; sequencing was by immunoSEQ multiplex PCR. The data contain around 99,000 clones, roughly 79% of them singletons. All patients experienced relapse after autologous stem cell transplantation, and brentuximab vedotin exposure was variable. The input for sequencing was peripheral blood mononuclear cells (PBMCs), taken before the second cycle of nivolumab. The origin of the receptors is a human donor with classical Hodgkin lymphoma.

This clone was counted between two and nine times. The genes are TRBV30 and TRBJ2-3, with D unresolved. Germline values: CDR1 GTSNPN, CDR2 SVGIG (reference sequence). V lost 5 bases to trimming and J lost 5 bases, with 8 bases between them. The CDR3 sequence is 11 residues long. The CDR3 here is CAWLNGDTQYF. The CDR3 DNA is TGTGCCTGGTTGAACGGAGATACGCAGTATTTT.

CDR3 nucleotide sequence: TGTGCCAGCAGCGTAGAAGGGGGACCCTACGAGCAGTACTTC. Its protein is CASSVEGGPYEQYF. V is TRBV9 and J is TRBJ2-7; D may be TRBD1 (6 bases). Deletions cut 0 bases from V and 2 bases from J, with 9 bases between. CDR3 length: 14 amino acids. Germline V gives CDR1 SGDLS, CDR2 YYNGEE.

J is TRBJ2-3 and V is TRBV5-1; 8 bases agree with TRBD2. The germline V gene has CDR1 SGHRS and CDR2 YFSETQ. This CDR3 comprises 14 residues. Germline trimming cut 2 bases from V and 4 bases from J; bases unmatched to any gene: 3. CDR3 sequence reads: CASSLAGVADTQYF. DNA for the CDR3: TGCGCCAGCAGCTTAGCGGGAGTGGCAGATACGCAGTATTTT. The entire variable domain, with the rest obtained from reference TRBV5-1 and TRBJ2-3, is as follows: KAGVTQTPRYLIKTRGQQVTLSCSPISGHRSVSWYQQTPGQGLQFLFEYFSETQRNKGNFPGRFSGRQFSNSRSEMNVSTLELGDSALYLCASSLAGVADTQYFGPGTRLTVL.

The CDR3 region is CASSLGERQARDTQYF. CDR3 in DNA: TGTGCCAGCAGCTTAGGTGAGCGACAGGCAAGGGATACGCAGTATTTT. This chain uses TRBV7-8 with TRBJ2-3, with a possible D match to TRBD1 (6 bases). The CDR3 totals 16 residues. V was clipped by 1 base and J by 6 bases, with 17 bases between them. The germline CDR1 and CDR2 sequences are SGHVS and FQNEAQ.

This rearrangement joins TRBV9 to TRBJ2-7; D is ambiguous. Germline assignment: CDR1 SGDLS and CDR2 YYNGEE. This CDR3 spans 14 amino acids. V dropped 3 bases and J dropped 0 bases, with 10 bases sitting between them. CDR3 in DNA: TGTGCCAGCAGCGAGTCGGTTACCTCCTACGAGCAGTACTTC. Its translation: CASSESVTSYEQYF.

The chain employs TRBV7-9 and TRBJ2-3; D might be TRBD2 (6 bases). The CDR3 consists of 14 residues. Germline V CDR1 and CDR2: SEHNR, FQNEAQ (reference sequence). V lost 5 bases and J lost 5, with 14 bases in between. CDR3 DNA sequence: TGTGCCAGCAGCAGACGGGAGTTGGAAGATACGCAGTATTTT. It encodes CASSRRELEDTQYF.

The chain has TRBV28 and TRBJ2-7, with D perhaps given as TRBD1 or TRBD2 (5 bases each). This CDR3 has 14 amino acids. Germline CDR1 MDHEN, CDR2 SYDVKM. Trimming cost V 4 bases and J 3 bases, with 13 bases left between them. The CDR3 sequence: CASSSIGTYYEQYF. CDR3 coding DNA: TGTGCCAGCAGTTCTATTGGGACCTACTACGAGCAGTACTTC.

The V and J genes are TRBV7-6 and TRBJ1-1; TRBD1 is a possible D gene (6 bases). The ends were cut back, 7 bases at V and 0 bases at J, with 9 bases in the middle. Germline CDR1 is SGHVS and CDR2 is FNYEAQ. This CDR3 contains 13 residues. CDR3 sequence: CASTQGLNTEAFF. In DNA, the CDR3 is TGTGCCAGCACCCAGGGGTTGAACACTGAAGCTTTCTTT.

The rearrangement joins TRBV5-8 to TRBJ1-5; 8 bases agree with TRBD1. V lost 6 bases to trimming and J lost 3 bases; unmatched junction nucleotides: 8. The CDR3 is made up of 15 amino acids. Looked up from germline, CDR1 is SGHTS and CDR2 is YDEGEE. The CDR3 reads CASNDRGPHNQPQHF. The CDR3 nucleotides are TGTGCCAGCAATGACAGGGGCCCCCACAATCAGCCCCAGCATTTT.

There are a few counts of this clone. Here the CDR3 DNA reads TGTGCCTGGAGTCCGAGACTAACAGGGCGAGGGCAAGAGACCCAGTACTTC. Translation: CAWSPRLTGRGQETQYF. This sequence joins TRBV30 and TRBJ2-5; D perhaps matches TRBD1 (6 bases). This CDR3 contains 17 residues. V gave up 2 bases and J gave up 2 bases, with 21 bases separating them. Per the germline V gene, CDR1 is GTSNPN and CDR2 is SVGIG (reference sequence).

This clone was observed once. The rearrangement uses TRBV30 and TRBJ2-7; 8 nucleotides match TRBD1. The CDR3 totals 16 residues. CDR1 and CDR2 from the germline V gene are GTSNPN and SVGIG (reference sequence). The V gene end was trimmed by 3 bases and the J gene end by 2 bases; junction bases not matched to a gene: 12. The CDR3 sequence: CAWSPTRQGNAYEQYF. The DNA of the CDR3 is TGTGCCTGGAGCCCCACCCGACAGGGGAACGCCTACGAGCAGTACTTC.

The chain is built from TRBV5-1 and TRBJ2-3; D not resolved. CDR3 length equals 14 residues. V was trimmed by 0 bases and J by 0 bases, leaving 5 bases between them. Germline V CDR1 and CDR2: SGHRS, YFSETQ. The CDR3 region has the DNA TGCGCCAGCAGCTTGGTGGACAGCACAGATACGCAGTATTTT. Its protein is CASSLVDSTDTQYF.

Comments on this clone: This sample also contains other DNA sequences that code for the same CDR3. The chain has TRBV5-4 and TRBJ2-5; D may be TRBD2 (6 bases). With 0 bases removed from V and 4 bases from J, the gap between germline ends came to 7 bases. Germline values: CDR1 SGHNT, CDR2 YYREEE (reference sequence). The CDR3 extends over 13 amino acids. The DNA for the CDR3 is TGTGCCAGCAGCTTGGTCGGGGGAGAGACCCAGTACTTC. It yields the protein CASSLVGGETQYF. Drawing the rest from reference TRBV5-4 and TRBJ2-5, the complete variable domain is ETGVTQSPTHLIKTRGQQVTLRCSSQSGHNTVSWYQQALGQGPQFIFQYYREEENGRGNFPPRFSGLQFPNYSSELNVNALELDDSALYLCASSLVGGETQYFGPGTRLLVL.

The J gene is TRBJ1-5, the V gene TRBV5-5; 8 positions agree with TRBD1. Trimming took 2 bases from V and 0 from J; bases not matched to a gene: 4. The CDR3 sequence is 16 residues long. Germline V gene lookup returns CDR1 SGHKS and CDR2 YYEKEE (reference sequence). For the CDR3, the DNA is TGTGCCAGCAGCTTACAGGGGGGAGATAGCAATCAGCCCCAGCATTTT. Amino acids: CASSLQGGDSNQPQHF.

The rearrangement joins TRBV5-8 to TRBJ1-2; D gene uncertain. This CDR3 is 14 amino acids long. V was clipped by 0 bases and J by 1 base, with 7 bases between them. The germline CDR1 and CDR2 sequences are SGHTS and YDEGEE. The CDR3 sequence: CASSLDRNNYGYTF. CDR3 coding DNA: TGTGCCAGCAGCTTGGACAGAAATAACTATGGCTACACCTTC.

The CDR3 protein is CASSLLQGSYGYTF. CDR3 bases: TGTGCCAGTAGTCTTCTACAGGGTTCCTATGGCTACACCTTC. This sequence joins TRBV19 and TRBJ1-2; TRBD1 is a possible D gene (6 bases). The germline V and J ends were trimmed by 5 bases and 4 bases, with 14 bases remaining between them. The germline V gene has CDR1 LNHDA and CDR2 SQIVND (reference sequence). The CDR3 covers 14 residues.

The chain couples TRBV9 to TRBJ2-1; D tentatively reads TRBD1 or TRBD2 (5 bases each). The CDR3 is 14 residues long. V lost 0 bases and J 4 bases, leaving 8 bases between the germline ends. Germline V CDR1 and CDR2: SGDLS, YYNGEE. Written as DNA, the CDR3 is TGTGCCAGCAGCGTAGACGGGGCGTACAATGAGCAGTTCTTC. It yields the protein CASSVDGAYNEQFF.

This rearrangement joins TRBV6-5 to TRBJ2-5, with a possible D match to TRBD1 (6 bases). V shed 6 bases and J shed 2 bases, with 10 bases lying between them. The CDR3 consists of 13 residues. Germline loops: CDR1 MNHEY, CDR2 SVGAGI. The CDR3 sequence: CASRPQGQETQYF. CDR3 DNA sequence: TGTGCCAGCAGGCCACAGGGTCAAGAGACCCAGTACTTC.

The chain couples TRBV5-4 to TRBJ2-3; 7 nucleotides align to TRBD1. Germline V gene lookup returns CDR1 SGHNT and CDR2 YYREEE (reference sequence). CDR3 length: 16 amino acids. V shed 6 bases, J shed 2 bases, and the junction held 12 bases outside the gene matches. The CDR3 DNA sequence: TGTGCCAGCACCGCCTACCGTGGGACAGTCACAGATACGCAGTATTTT. Its protein is CASTAYRGTVTDTQYF.

This clone was observed many times. The J gene is TRBJ2-2, the V gene TRBV5-1, with no clear D. The CDR3 is made up of 16 amino acids. Germline CDR1 SGHRS, CDR2 YFSETQ. V lost 4 bases and J 0 bases, leaving 13 bases between the germline ends. This CDR3 reads CASSLFAASNTGELFF. DNA of the CDR3: TGCGCCAGCAGCCTCTTTGCGGCTTCGAACACCGGGGAGCTGTTTTTT.

The chain joins TRBV20-1 to TRBJ1-4; D unclear. Trimming pared 4 bases from V and 4 bases from J, leaving 1 base between. The germline gives CDR1 DFQATT, CDR2 SNEGSKA (reference sequence). This CDR3 has 10 amino acids. In DNA form, the CDR3 reads TGCAGTGCTAATAATGAAAAACTGTTTTTT. Its protein product is CSANNEKLFF.

The table lists this clone with a few counts. This rearrangement joins TRBV7-2 to TRBJ2-7; weak D call: TRBD1 (6 bases). This CDR3 has 14 amino acids. V shed 3 bases and J shed 6 bases, with 15 bases lying between them. Germline V gene data show CDR1 as SGHTA and CDR2 as FQGNSA. The CDR3 DNA reads TGTGCCAGCAGCTTCTTCCGGGACACTTCCGAGCAGTACTTC. Amino acids: CASSFFRDTSEQYF.

The rearrangement joins TRBV29-1 to TRBJ2-3; possible D gene TRBD2, 5 bases. The CDR3 runs to 13 residues. Trimming shortened V by 3 bases and J by 6 bases, and 13 bases separated the two germline ends. Germline CDR1 SQVTM, CDR2 ANQGSEA. CDR3 DNA: TGCAGCGTTGATAGCGCTACCCACGATACGCAGTATTTT. Translated: CSVDSATHDTQYF.

V and J are TRBV7-8 and TRBJ2-7; 7 positions match TRBD1. The CDR3 length is 13 residues. CDR1 is SGHVS, CDR2 FQNEAQ, per germline. Trimming took 3 bases from V and 4 from J; bases not matched to a gene: 3. The CDR3 nucleotides are TGTGCCAGCAGCTTGGGACAGATATACGAGCAGTACTTC. Its translation is CASSLGQIYEQYF.

There are a few counts of this clone. The rearrangement links TRBV6-5 to TRBJ1-2; TRBD1 matches at 7 bases. From germline, CDR1 is MNHEY and CDR2 SVGAGI. With V trimmed by 6 bases and J by 4 bases, 2 bases remained unmatched. CDR3 length: 12 residues. The CDR3, as DNA: TGTGCCAGCAGCGGACAGGCCTATGGCTACACCTTC. It is translated as CASSGQAYGYTF.

The chain combines TRBV6-5 with TRBJ2-5; no definite D call. The CDR3 covers 15 residues. V lost 0 bases to trimming and J lost 2 bases, with 10 bases between them. CDR1 MNHEY and CDR2 SVGAGI come from the germline V gene. This CDR3 is CASSYSLGYQETQYF. As DNA, the CDR3 is TGTGCCAGCAGTTACTCCCTGGGATATCAAGAGACCCAGTACTTC.

J is TRBJ1-1 and V is TRBV29-1, with D possibly TRBD1 on 6 matching bases. Germline V lookup: CDR1 SQVTM, CDR2 ANQGSEA. This CDR3 contains 12 residues. V lost 8 bases, J lost 4 bases, and 14 bases lay in between. The CDR3 coding sequence is TGCAGCTACAGGGACGCAGCCACTGAAGCTTTCTTT. Translation: CSYRDAATEAFF.

CDR3 in DNA: TGTGCCAGCAGTCCTAGCGGAGGGGACAATGAGCAGTTCTTC. Its protein is CASSPSGGDNEQFF. The rearrangement joins TRBV2 to TRBJ2-1; 7 bases match TRBD2. V shed 5 bases and J 5 bases; nucleotides not matched to a gene: 6. CDR1 is SNHLY, CDR2 FYNNEI, per germline. This CDR3 is built from 14 residues.

This chain joins TRBV5-1 and TRBJ2-3, with 7 bases matching TRBD2. In germline, CDR1 is SGHRS, CDR2 YFSETQ. V lost 5 bases and J lost 2; bases outside the gene matches: 8. CDR3 length: 15 amino acids. The CDR3 DNA follows: TGCGCCAGCAGAAAGGACGGACTAGACACAGATACGCAGTATTTT. It codes for CASRKDGLDTDTQYF.

The genes are TRBV9 and TRBJ2-3; 8 bases are shared with TRBD2. The CDR3 spans 15 residues. In germline, CDR1 is SGDLS, CDR2 YYNGEE. The junction had 6 bases not matched to a gene; V was cut back by 0 bases and J by 6 bases. This CDR3 reads CASSVEVAGRDTQYF. CDR3 DNA: TGTGCCAGCAGCGTAGAGGTAGCGGGGCGTGATACGCAGTATTTT.